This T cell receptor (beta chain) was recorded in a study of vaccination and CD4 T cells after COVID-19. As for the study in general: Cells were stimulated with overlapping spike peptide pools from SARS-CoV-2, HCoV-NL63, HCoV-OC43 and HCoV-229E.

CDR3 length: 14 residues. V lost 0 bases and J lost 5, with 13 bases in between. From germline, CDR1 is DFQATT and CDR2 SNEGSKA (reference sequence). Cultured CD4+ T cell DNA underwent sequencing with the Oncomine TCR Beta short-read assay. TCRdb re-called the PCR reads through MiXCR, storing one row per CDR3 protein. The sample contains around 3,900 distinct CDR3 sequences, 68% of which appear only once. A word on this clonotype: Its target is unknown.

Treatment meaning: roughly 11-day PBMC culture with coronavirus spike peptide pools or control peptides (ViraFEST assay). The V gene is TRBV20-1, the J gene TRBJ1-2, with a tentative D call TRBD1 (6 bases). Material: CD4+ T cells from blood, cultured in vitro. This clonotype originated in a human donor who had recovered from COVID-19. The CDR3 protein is CSAREGGGGYGYTF. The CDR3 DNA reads TGCAGTGCTAGAGAAGGGGGGGGCGGGTATGGCTACACCTTC.